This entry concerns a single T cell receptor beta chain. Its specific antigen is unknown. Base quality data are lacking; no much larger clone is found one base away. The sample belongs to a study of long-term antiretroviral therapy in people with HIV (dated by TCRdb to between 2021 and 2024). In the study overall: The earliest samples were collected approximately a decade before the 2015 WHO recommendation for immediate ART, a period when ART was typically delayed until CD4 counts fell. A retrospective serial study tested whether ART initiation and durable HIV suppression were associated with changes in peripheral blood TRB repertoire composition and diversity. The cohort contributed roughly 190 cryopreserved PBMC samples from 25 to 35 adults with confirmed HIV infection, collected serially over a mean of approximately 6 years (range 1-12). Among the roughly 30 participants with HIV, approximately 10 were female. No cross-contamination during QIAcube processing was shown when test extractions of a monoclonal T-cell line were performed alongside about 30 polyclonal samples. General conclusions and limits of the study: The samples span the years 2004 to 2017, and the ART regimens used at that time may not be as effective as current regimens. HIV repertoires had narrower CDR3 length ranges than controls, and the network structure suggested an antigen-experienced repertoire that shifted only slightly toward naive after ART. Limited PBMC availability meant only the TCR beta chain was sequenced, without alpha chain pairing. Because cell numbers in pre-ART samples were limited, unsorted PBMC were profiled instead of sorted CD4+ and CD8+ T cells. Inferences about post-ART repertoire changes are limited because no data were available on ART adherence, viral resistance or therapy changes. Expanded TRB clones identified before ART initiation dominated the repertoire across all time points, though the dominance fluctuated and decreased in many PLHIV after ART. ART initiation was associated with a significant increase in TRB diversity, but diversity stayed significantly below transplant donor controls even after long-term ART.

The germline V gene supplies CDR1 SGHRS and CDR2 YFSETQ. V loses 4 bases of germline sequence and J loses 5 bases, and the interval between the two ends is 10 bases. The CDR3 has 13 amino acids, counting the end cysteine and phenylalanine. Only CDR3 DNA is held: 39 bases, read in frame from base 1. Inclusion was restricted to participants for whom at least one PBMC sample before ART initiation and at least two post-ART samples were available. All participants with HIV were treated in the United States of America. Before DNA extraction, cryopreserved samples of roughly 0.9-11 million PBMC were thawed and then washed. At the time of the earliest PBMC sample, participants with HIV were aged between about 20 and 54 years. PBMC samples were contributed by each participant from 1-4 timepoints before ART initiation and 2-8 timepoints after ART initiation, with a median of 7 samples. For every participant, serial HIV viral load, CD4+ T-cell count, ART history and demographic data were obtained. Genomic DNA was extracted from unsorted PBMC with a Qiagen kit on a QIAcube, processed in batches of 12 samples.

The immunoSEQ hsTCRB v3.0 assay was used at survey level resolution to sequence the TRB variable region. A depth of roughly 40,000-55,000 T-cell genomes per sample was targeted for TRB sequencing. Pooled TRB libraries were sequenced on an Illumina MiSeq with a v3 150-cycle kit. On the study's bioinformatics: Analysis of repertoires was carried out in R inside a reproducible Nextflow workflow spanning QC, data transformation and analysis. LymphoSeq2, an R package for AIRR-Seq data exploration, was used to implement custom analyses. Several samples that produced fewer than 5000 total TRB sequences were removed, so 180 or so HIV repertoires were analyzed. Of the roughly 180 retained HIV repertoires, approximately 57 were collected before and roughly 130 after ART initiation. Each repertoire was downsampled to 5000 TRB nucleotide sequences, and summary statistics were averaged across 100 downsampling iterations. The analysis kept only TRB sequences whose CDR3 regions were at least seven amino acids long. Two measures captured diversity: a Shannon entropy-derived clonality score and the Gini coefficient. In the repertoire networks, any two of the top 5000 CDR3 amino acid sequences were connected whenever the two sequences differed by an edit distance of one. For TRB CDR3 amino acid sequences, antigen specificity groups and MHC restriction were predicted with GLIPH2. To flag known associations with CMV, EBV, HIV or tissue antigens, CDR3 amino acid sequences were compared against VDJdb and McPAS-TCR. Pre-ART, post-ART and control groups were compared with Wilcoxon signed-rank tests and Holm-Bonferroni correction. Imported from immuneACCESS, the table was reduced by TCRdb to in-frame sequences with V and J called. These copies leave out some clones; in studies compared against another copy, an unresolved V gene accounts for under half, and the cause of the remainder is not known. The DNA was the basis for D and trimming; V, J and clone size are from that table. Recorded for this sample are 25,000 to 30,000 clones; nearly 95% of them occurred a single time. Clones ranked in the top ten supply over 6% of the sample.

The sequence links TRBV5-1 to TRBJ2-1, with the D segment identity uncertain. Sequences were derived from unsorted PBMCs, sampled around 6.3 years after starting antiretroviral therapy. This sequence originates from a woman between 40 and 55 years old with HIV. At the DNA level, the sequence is TGCGCCAGCAGCCCCCGGACCCACAATGAGCAGTTCTTC. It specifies CASSPRTHNEQFF.